These T cell receptor beta chains were read from a single sample in a study of shared clonotypes between healthy human individuals. This table comes from immunoSEQ multiplex PCR, and its TCRdb copy is limited to in-frame clones, with some not included. This table has millions of clones, around nine tenths appearing once. Source material: naive CD4+ T cells sorted from blood. These receptors all come from a man aged 18 to 30 in good health. CDR3s include the opening cysteine and the closing phenylalanine or tryptophan. The D gene is left open where the match is weak. Clone size is not always given. Where it is, it says once, few, many or a class for expanded clones.

>TRBD1|TRBJ1-2|.|TRBV4-3
TGCGCCAGCAGCCCCGGACAGGGGCCTACTAACTATGGCTACACCTTC
CASSPGQGPTNYGYTF
>.|TRBJ1-5|.|TRBV7-2
TGTGCCAGCAGCTTAGCCCCGGGTAACCTCTACCAGCCCCAGCATTTT
CASSLAPGNLYQPQHF
>TRBD1|TRBJ2-7|.|TRBV7-6
TGTGCCAGCAGCTTGGGGACAGGGTACGAGCAGTACTTC
CASSLGTGYEQYF
>.|TRBJ1-1|.|TRBV6-1
TGTGCCAGCAGTGGGACATTGAACACTGAAGCTTTCTTT
CASSGTLNTEAFF
>.|TRBJ1-3|.|TRBV7-8
TGTGCCAGCAGCCTAAATGAGGACACCATATATTTT
CASSLNEDTIYF
>TRBD1|TRBJ1-5|.|TRBV30
TGTGCCTGGTCGATGGGACAGGGGGTTGGCAATCAGCCCCAGCATTTT
CAWSMGQGVGNQPQHF
>TRBD2|TRBJ2-5|once|TRBV9
TGTGCCAGCAGCGTCACTGGGATCAGCGGGGGGCAAGAGACCCAGTACTTC
CASSVTGISGGQETQYF
>TRBD1|TRBJ1-5|.|TRBV19
TGTGCCAGTAGTATTCGACCTCTGGGACAGGGGTTGGGGCCCCAGCATTTT
CASSIRPLGQGLGPQHF
>.|TRBJ2-7|.|TRBV7-2
TGTGCCAGCAGCTTAGGGGGATCGGGATTCCCCTACGAGCAGTACTTC
CASSLGGSGFPYEQYF
>.|TRBJ2-7|.|TRBV4-2
TGTGCCAGCAGCCAAGAAGGGCCCTACGAGCAGTACTTC
CASSQEGPYEQYF
>TRBD1|TRBJ1-3|.|TRBV27
TGTGCCAGCAGTTCACTCGGACAGGGATATGGAAACACCATATATTTT
CASSSLGQGYGNTIYF
>TRBD1|TRBJ2-7|.|TRBV2
TGTGCCAGTCGCTGGACAGGGACCACCTCCTACGAGCAGTACTTC
CASRWTGTTSYEQYF
>.|TRBJ2-4|.|TRBV4-3
TGCGCCAGCAGCCAAGATCTAGCCCAGGGGAAACTAGCCAAAAACATTCAGTACTTC
CASSQDLAQGKLAKNIQYF
>TRBD1|TRBJ2-7|once|TRBV18
TGTGCCAGCTCTCAAACTGCACAGGGGCTTGCGTACGAGCAGTACTTC
CASSQTAQGLAYEQYF
>.|TRBJ2-3|.|TRBV5-1
TGCGCCAGCAGTAATGGGTTGGGCACAGATACGCAGTATTTT
CASSNGLGTDTQYF
>TRBD1|TRBJ2-7|.|TRBV6-1
TGTGCCAGAAGGACAGGGAAACTCTCCTACGAGCAGTACTTC
CARRTGKLSYEQYF
>.|TRBJ1-1|.|TRBV23-1
TGCGCCAGCATGATGTGGACTAGTGAAGCTTTCTTT
CASMMWTSEAFF
>.|TRBJ2-1|.|TRBV2
TGTGCCAGCAGTGAATTATATGAGCAGTTCTTC
CASSELYEQFF
>.|TRBJ1-1|.|TRBV6-5
TGTGCCAGCAGTTACTTGTCTTCGCCCATGAACACTGAAGCTTTCTTT
CASSYLSSPMNTEAFF
>.|TRBJ2-3|.|TRBV18
TGTGCCAGCTCATCTGGGTCCACAGATACGCAGTATTTT
CASSSGSTDTQYF
>TRBD2|TRBJ2-2|.|TRBV19
TGTGCCAGTAGTGGTGGCAGGACAACAGCGGGAATCGCGAACACCGGGGAGCTGTTTTTT
CASSGGRTTAGIANTGELFF
>TRBD1|TRBJ2-5|once|TRBV6-1
TGTGCCAGCAGTGGACGGCGACAGGGGGCAGGGAAGACCCAGTACTTC
CASSGRRQGAGKTQYF
>.|TRBJ2-3|.|TRBV9
TGTGCCAGCAGCCCCACTTCTTGGAGCACAGATACGCAGTATTTT
CASSPTSWSTDTQYF
>.|TRBJ2-5|.|TRBV18
TGTGCCAGCTCACCACCGGCCAGGGTCCAAGAGACCCAGTACTTC
CASSPPARVQETQYF
>TRBD1|TRBJ2-6|.|TRBV10-3
TGTGCCATCGCAGGGGGACACTCTGGGGCCAACGTCCTGACTTTC
CAIAGGHSGANVLTF
>.|TRBJ2-1|.|TRBV5-1
TGCGCCAGCCACGTGGGGGGCGATCCCTACAATGAGCAGTTCTTC
CASHVGGDPYNEQFF
>TRBD2|TRBJ2-2|.|TRBV18
TGTGCCAGCTCTCAAGCGGGGGCCGCGAACACCGGGGAGCTGTTTTTT
CASSQAGAANTGELFF
>TRBD1|TRBJ2-3|.|TRBV4-1
TGCGCCAGCAGCCAAAATAGCAACAGGGGTGGCACAGATACGCAGTATTTT
CASSQNSNRGGTDTQYF
>TRBD2|TRBJ2-2|once|TRBV19
TGTGCCAGTAGTCAGAATAGCGGGAGCACCGGGGAGCTGTTTTTT
CASSQNSGSTGELFF
>.|TRBJ2-5|.|TRBV2
TGTGCCAGCAGTGATTCGGGGGTGGAGACCCAGTACTTC
CASSDSGVETQYF
>TRBD1|TRBJ1-5|.|TRBV2
TGTGCCAGCAGCGGACAGGGGTGGGCTCAGCCCCAGCATTTT
CASSGQGWAQPQHF
>.|TRBJ2-2|once|TRBV7-2
TGTGCCAGCAGCTTAGCTTACGGGTACACCGGGGAGCTGTTTTTT
CASSLAYGYTGELFF
>TRBD1|TRBJ1-5|.|TRBV4-2
TGTGCCAGCAGCCAAGAATGGGACAGGGCTTGGAGCAATCAGCCCCAGCATTTT
CASSQEWDRAWSNQPQHF
>.|TRBJ1-3|.|TRBV29-1
TGCAGCGGCCATAGCTCTGGAAACACCATATATTTT
CSGHSSGNTIYF
>.|TRBJ2-2|.|TRBV11-2
TGTGCCAGCAGCTTGGGACTCACGAACACCGGGGAGCTGTTTTTT
CASSLGLTNTGELFF
>.|TRBJ1-5|.|TRBV18
TGTGCCAGCTCACCGGCCGGACAAGGAAGCAATCAGCCCCAGCATTTT
CASSPAGQGSNQPQHF
>.|TRBJ1-1|.|TRBV6-1
TGTGCCAGCAGTGCCCGGTCGGGGGGCGTATTGATGAACACTGAAGCTTTCTTT
CASSARSGGVLMNTEAFF
>.|TRBJ2-3|.|TRBV7-2
TGTGCCAGCAGCTTATACGCAGGGCGCACAGATACGCAGTATTTT
CASSLYAGRTDTQYF
>.|TRBJ2-2|.|TRBV27
TGTGCCAGCAGCGTTAGACACCCCACCGGGGAGCTGTTTTTT
CASSVRHPTGELFF
>.|TRBJ2-5|.|TRBV7-8
TGTGCCAGCAGCTTAGGAAGACAGGTCTCGAAAGAGACCCAGTACTTC
CASSLGRQVSKETQYF
>TRBD2|TRBJ2-5|.|TRBV4-1
TGCGCCAGCAGCCCAGGACTAGCGGGAGGGCCTCGGCAAGAGACCCAGTACTTC
CASSPGLAGGPRQETQYF
>.|TRBJ2-7|.|TRBV7-2
TGTGCCAGCAGCCCTGGACATACTTCCTACGAGCAGTACTTC
CASSPGHTSYEQYF
>.|TRBJ2-2|.|TRBV5-4
TGTGCCAGCAGCTTGGCAGGGGGGAACGGGGAGCTGTTTTTT
CASSLAGGNGELFF
>TRBD2|TRBJ2-2|.|TRBV9
TGTGCCAGCAGCAAACACAAGGCCGGGACTAGTCCCGGGGAGCTGTTTTTT
CASSKHKAGTSPGELFF
>.|TRBJ2-6|.|TRBV28
TGTGCCAGCAGACAACTGGGTCCGAACTCTGGGGCCAACGTCCTGACTTTC
CASRQLGPNSGANVLTF
>.|TRBJ2-3|.|TRBV11-2
TGTGCCAGCAGCCCCGGACAGCACACAGATACGCAGTATTTT
CASSPGQHTDTQYF
>.|TRBJ1-4|.|TRBV5-1
TGCGCCAGCAGCTCGGGGGGGTCGGACTTTAATGAAAAACTGTTTTTT
CASSSGGSDFNEKLFF